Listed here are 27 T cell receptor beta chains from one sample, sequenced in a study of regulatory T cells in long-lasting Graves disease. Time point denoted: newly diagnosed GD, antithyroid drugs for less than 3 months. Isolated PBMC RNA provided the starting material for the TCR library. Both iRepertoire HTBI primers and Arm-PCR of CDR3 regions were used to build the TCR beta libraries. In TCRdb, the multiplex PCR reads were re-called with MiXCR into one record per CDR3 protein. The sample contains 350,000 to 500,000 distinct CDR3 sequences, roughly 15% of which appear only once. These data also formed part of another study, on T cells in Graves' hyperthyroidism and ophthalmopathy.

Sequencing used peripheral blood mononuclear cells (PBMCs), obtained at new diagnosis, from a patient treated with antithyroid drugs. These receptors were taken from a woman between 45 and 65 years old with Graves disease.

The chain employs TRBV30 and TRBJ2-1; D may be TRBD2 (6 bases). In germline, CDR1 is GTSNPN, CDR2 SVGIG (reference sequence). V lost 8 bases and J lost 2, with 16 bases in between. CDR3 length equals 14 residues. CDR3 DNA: TGTGCCGTAGATGCGGGGCCCACCTACAATGAGCAGTTCTTC. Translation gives CAVDAGPTYNEQFF.

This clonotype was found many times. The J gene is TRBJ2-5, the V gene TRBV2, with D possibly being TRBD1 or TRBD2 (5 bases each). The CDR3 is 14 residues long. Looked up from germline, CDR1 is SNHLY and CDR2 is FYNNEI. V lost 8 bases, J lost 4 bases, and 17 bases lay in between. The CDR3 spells CASSPLGGPETQYF. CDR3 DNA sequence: TGTGCCAGCTCCCCGCTTGGGGGTCCAGAGACCCAGTACTTC.

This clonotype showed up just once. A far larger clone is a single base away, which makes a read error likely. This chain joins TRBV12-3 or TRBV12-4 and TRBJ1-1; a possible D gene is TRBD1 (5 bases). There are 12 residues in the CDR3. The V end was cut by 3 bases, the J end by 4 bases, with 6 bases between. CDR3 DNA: TGTGCCAGCAGTTTTCAGGGCACTGAAGCTTTCTTT. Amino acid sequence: CASSFQGTEAFF.

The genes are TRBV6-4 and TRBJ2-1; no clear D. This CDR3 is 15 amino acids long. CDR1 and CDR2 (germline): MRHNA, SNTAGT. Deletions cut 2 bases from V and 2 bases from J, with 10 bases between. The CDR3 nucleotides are TGTGCCAGCAGTGACGGGCGAAAACCCTACAATGAGCAGTTCTTC. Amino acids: CASSDGRKPYNEQFF.

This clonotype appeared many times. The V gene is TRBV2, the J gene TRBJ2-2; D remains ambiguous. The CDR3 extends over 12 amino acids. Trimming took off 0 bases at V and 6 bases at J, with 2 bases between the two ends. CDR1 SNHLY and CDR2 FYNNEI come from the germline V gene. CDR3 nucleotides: TGTGCCAGCAGTGAAGCTCCCGGGGAGCTGTTTTTT. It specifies CASSEAPGELFF.

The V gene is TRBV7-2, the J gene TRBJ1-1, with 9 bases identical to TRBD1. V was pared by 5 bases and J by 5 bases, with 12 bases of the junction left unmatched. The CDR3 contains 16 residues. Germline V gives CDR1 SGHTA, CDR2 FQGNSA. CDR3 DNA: TGTGCCAGCAGCCCTAGGTTGGACAGGGGAGGAACTGAAGCTTTCTTT. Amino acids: CASSPRLDRGGTEAFF.

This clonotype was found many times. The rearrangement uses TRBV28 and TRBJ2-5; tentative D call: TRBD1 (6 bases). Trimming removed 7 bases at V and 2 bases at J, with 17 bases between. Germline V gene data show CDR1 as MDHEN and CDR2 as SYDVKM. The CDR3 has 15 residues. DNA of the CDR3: TGTGCCAGCACCTTACAAGGGGGAGCACAAGAGACCCAGTACTTC. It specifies CASTLQGGAQETQYF.

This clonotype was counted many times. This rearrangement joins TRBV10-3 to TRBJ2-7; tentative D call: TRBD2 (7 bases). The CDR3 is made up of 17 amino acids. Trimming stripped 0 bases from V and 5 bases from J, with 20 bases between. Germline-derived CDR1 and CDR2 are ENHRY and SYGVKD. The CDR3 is CAISESVGLGGGDEQYF. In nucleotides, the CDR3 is TGTGCCATCAGTGAGTCGGTCGGTTTAGGGGGGGGTGACGAGCAGTACTTC.

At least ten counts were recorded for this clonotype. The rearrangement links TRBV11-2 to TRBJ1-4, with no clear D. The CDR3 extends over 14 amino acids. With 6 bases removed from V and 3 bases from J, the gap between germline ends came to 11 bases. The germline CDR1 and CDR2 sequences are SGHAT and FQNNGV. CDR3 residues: CASRTLIANEKLFF. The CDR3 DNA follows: TGTGCCAGCAGGACCCTGATAGCTAATGAAAAACTGTTTTTT.

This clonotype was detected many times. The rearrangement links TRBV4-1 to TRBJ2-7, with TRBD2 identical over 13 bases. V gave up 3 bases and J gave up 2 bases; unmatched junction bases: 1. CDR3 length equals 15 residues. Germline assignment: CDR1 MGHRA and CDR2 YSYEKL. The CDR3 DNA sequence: TGCGCCAGCAGCCACGGACTAGCGGGAGCCTACGAGCAGTACTTC. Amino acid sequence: CASSHGLAGAYEQYF.

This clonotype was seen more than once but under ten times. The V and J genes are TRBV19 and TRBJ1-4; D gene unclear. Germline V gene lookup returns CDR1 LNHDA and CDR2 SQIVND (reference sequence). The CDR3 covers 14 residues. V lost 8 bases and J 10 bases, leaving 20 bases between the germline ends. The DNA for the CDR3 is TGTGCCAGTGGGCCCGGCTCGCACGTAGGAAAACTGTTTTTT. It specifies CASGPGSHVGKLFF.

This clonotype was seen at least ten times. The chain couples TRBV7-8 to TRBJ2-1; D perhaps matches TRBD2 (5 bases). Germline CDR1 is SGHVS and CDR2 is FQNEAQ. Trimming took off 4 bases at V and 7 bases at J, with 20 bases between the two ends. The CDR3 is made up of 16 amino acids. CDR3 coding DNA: TGTGCCAGCAGCTACTCAGAGCGGAGTGTGGAAAATGAGCAGTTCTTC. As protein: CASSYSERSVENEQFF.

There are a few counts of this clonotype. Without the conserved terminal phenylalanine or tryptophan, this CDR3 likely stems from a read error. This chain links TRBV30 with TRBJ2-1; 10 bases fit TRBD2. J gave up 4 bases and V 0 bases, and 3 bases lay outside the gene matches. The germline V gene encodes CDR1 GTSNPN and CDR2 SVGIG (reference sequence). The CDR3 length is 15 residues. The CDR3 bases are TGTGCCTGGAGTGTAGCTAGCGGGAGTTACAATGAGCAGTTCCTC. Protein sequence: CAWSVASGSYNEQFL.

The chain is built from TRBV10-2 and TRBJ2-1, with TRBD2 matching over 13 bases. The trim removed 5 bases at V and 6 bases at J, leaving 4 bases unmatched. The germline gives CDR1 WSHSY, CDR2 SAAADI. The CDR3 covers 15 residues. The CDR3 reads CASSWTSGSGNEQFF. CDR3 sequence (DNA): TGCGCCAGCAGTTGGACTAGCGGGAGTGGCAATGAGCAGTTCTTC.

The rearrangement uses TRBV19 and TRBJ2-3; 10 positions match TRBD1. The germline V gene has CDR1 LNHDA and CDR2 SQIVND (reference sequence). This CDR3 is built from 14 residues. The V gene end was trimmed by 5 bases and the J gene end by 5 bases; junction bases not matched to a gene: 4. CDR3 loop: CASSSGTGEDTQYF. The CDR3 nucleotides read TGTGCCAGTAGTTCCGGGACAGGGGAAGATACGCAGTATTTT.

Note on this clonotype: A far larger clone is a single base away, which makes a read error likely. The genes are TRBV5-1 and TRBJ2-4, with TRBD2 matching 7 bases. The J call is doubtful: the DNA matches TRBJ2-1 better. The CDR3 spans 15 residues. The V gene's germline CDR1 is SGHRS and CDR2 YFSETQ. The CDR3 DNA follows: TGCGCCAGCAGCGACGCTAGCGGACCGTACAAGGAGCAGTTCTTC. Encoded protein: CASSDASGPYKEQFF.

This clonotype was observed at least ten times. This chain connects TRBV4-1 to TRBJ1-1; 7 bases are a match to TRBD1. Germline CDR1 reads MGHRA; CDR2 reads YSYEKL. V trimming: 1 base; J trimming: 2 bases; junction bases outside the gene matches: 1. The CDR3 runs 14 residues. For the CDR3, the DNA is TGCGCCAGCAGCCAAGGGGACAGAAACACTGAAGCTTTCTTT. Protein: CASSQGDRNTEAFF.

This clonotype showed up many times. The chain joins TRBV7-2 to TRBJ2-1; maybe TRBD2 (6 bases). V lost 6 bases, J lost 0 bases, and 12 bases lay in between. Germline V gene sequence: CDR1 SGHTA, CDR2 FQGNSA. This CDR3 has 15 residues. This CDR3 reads CASSRRESSYNEQFF. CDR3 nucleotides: TGTGCCAGCAGTCGCCGGGAGAGCTCCTACAATGAGCAGTTCTTC.

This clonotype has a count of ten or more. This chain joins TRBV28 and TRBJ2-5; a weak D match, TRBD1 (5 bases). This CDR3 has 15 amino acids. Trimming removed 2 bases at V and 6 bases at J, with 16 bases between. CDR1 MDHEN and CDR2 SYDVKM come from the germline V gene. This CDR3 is CASSLVDSRMQTQYF. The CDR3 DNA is TGTGCCAGCAGTTTAGTAGACAGTAGGATGCAGACCCAGTACTTC.

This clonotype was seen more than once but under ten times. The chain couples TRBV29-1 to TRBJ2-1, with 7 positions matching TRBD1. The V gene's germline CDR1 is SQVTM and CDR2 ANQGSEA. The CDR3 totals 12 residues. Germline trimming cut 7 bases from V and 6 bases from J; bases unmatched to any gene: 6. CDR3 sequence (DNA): TGCAGCGCCGACAGGGCCGCCAATGAGCAGTTCTTC. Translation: CSADRAANEQFF.

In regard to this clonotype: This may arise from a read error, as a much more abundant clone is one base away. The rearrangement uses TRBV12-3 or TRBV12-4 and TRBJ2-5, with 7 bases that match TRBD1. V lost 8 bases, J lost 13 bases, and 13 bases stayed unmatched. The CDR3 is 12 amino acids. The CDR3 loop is CASATGEGAPYF. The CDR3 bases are TGTGCCAGCGCTACAGGGGAAGGGGCCCCGTACTTC.

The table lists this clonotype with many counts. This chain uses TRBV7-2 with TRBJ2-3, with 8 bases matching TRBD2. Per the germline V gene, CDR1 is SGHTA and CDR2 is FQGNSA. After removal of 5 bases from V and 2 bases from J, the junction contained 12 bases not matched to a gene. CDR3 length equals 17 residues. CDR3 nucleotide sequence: TGTGCCAGCAGCCCAAGGTTAGCGGGATCCTTCACAGATACGCAGTATTTT. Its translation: CASSPRLAGSFTDTQYF.

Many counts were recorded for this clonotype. Here the CDR3 reads CSANPRLGGNEQFF. The CDR3 DNA reads TGCAGTGCTAACCCACGGCTAGGGGGGAATGAGCAGTTCTTC. J is TRBJ2-1 and V is TRBV20-1, with D possibly called TRBD1 or TRBD2 (6 bases each). The CDR3 runs to 14 residues. Trimming stripped 4 bases from V and 7 bases from J, with 17 bases between. Germline assignment: CDR1 DFQATT and CDR2 SNEGSKA (reference sequence).

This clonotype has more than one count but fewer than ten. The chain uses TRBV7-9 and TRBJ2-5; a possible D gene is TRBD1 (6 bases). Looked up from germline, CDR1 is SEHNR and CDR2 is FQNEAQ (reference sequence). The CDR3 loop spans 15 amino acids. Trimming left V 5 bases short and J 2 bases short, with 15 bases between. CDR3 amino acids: CASSPLGQRQETQYF. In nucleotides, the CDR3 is TGTGCCAGCAGCCCACTCGGACAGAGACAAGAGACCCAGTACTTC.

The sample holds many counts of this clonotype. The CDR3 nucleotides are TGTGCCAGCAGCTTAGTAGTAGGTTTAACCGGGGAGCAGTACTTC. Its protein is CASSLVVGLTGEQYF. The chain combines TRBV7-2 with TRBJ2-7; no firm D call. The CDR3 covers 15 residues. CDR1 and CDR2 from the germline V gene are SGHTA and FQGNSA. V was cut by 1 base and J by 7 bases, with 17 bases left in between. The variable domain in full, completed from reference TRBV7-2 and TRBJ2-7, reads GAGVSQSPSNKVTEKGKDVELRCDPISGHTALYWYRQSLGQGLEFLIYFQGNSAPDKSGLPSDRFSAERTGGSVSTLTIQRTQQEDSAVYLCASSLVVGLTGEQYFGPGTRLTVT.

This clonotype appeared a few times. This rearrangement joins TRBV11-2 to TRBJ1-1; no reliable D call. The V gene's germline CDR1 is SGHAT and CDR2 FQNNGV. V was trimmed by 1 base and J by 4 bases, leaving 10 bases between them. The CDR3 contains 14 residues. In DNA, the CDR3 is TGTGCCAGCAGCTTAGGGGTGGGAAGCACTGAAGCTTTCTTT. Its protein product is CASSLGVGSTEAFF.

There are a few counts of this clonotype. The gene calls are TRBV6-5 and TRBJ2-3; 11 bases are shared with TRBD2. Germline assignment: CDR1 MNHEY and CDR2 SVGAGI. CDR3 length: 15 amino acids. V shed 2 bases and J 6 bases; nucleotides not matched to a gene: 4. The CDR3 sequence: CASSYGSSGRDTQYF. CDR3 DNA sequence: TGTGCCAGCAGTTACGGTTCTAGCGGGAGGGATACGCAGTATTTT.